This T cell receptor beta chain was recorded in a study of blood T cell repertoires in COVID-19. On the study more broadly: Collection of acute and convalescent COVID-19 samples took place in the United States, Italy and Spain.

Assay used: immunoSEQ multiplex PCR; TCRdb lists only in-frame clones, some missing. The sample lists hundreds of thousands of clones; 75% to 90% were seen once. Germline values: CDR1 SGHRS, CDR2 YFSETQ. CDR3 length equals 15 residues. The V end lost 1 base, the J end lost 3 bases, and 13 bases lay between the germline ends. Sample: PBMCs or T cells enriched from blood (not recorded which). The TCR originated in a man between 18 and 35 years old who had recovered from COVID-19. The chain carries TRBV5-1 and TRBJ1-1; weak D call: TRBD1 (5 bases). As DNA, the CDR3 is TGCGCCAGCAGCTTGCTGCAGGGTTCGTACACTGAAGCTTTCTTT. Translating gives CASSLLQGSYTEAFF.